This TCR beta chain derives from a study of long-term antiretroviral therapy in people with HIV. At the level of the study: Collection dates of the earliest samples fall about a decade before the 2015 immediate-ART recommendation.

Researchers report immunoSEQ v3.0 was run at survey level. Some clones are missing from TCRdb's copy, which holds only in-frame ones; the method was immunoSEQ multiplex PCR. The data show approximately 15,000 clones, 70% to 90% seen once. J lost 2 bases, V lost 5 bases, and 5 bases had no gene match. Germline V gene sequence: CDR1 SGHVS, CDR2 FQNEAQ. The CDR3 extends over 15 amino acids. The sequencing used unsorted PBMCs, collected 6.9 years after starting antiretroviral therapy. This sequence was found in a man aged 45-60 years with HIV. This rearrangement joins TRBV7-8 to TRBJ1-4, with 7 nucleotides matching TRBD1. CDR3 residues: CASSATGTTNEKLFF. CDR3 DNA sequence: TGTGCCAGCAGCGCGACAGGGACGACTAATGAAAAACTGTTTTTT.